These T cell receptor beta chains were read from a single sample in a study of shared clonotypes between healthy human individuals. Produced via immunoSEQ multiplex PCR; TCRdb's table is partial and in-frame only. The sample lists approximately 2,300,000 clones; 85% to 95% were seen once. Material: naive CD4+ T cells from PBMCs. Source of these receptors: a man between 18 and 35 years old in good health. Some clones in this sample may be carry-over from other donors' samples. The CDR3 runs from the conserved cysteine through the conserved F or W. Fields, in order: V gene, J gene, clone size, D gene, CDR3 DNA, CDR3 protein. The D gene is left open where the match is weak. Some rows have no size entry. The others give once, few or many, or a class for an expanded clone.

TRBV5-4	TRBJ2-1	-	TRBD2	TGTGCCAGCAGCCCCCGGCCGCCGGGAGGGAATGAGCAGTTCTTC	CASSPRPPGGNEQFF
TRBV10-3	TRBJ2-1	-	TRBD2	TGTGCCGCCGGACTAGCGACTCTTAGCTCCTACAATGAGCAGTTCTTC	CAAGLATLSSYNEQFF
TRBV28	TRBJ1-2	-	TRBD1	TGTGCCAGCAGTTACCAGGGGGTATATGGCTACACCTTC	CASSYQGVYGYTF
TRBV18	TRBJ1-1	-	-	TGTGCCAGCTCACTTAGGAACACTGAAGCTTTCTTT	CASSLRNTEAFF
TRBV30	TRBJ2-5	-	TRBD2	TGTGCCTGGAGAAAAGCGGGAGAGGTGGAGACCCAGTACTTC	CAWRKAGEVETQYF
TRBV28	TRBJ2-7	-	-	TGTGCCAGCCTAGGGCGGGGACCCTCCTACGAGCAGTACTTC	CASLGRGPSYEQYF
TRBV6-1	TRBJ2-3	-	-	TGTGCCAGCGGCAGAGTACTAGATACGCAGTATTTT	CASGRVLDTQYF
TRBV6-1	TRBJ2-4	-	TRBD2	TGTGCCAGCAGTGAATGGGTCGATAGCGGGGCCAAAAACATTCAGTACTTC	CASSEWVDSGAKNIQYF
TRBV7-2	TRBJ1-4	-	-	TGTGCCAGCAGCCGTTTGACCTGGGGAACGCTGTTTTTT	CASSRLTWGTLFF
TRBV9	TRBJ1-1	-	-	TGTGCCAGCAGCGTAGCCAGGGACACTGAAGCTTTCTTT	CASSVARDTEAFF
TRBV7-2	TRBJ2-2	-	TRBD2	TGTGCCAGCAGCTTTAGGCTAGCGGGAGTATGGGTCTTCACCGGGGAGCTGTTTTTT	CASSFRLAGVWVFTGELFF
TRBV7-2	TRBJ1-3	-	-	TGTGCCAGCAGCTTAGGGCGAGGGGCCTCTGGAAACACCATATATTTT	CASSLGRGASGNTIYF
TRBV10-2	TRBJ2-3	-	-	TGCGCCAGCACCTCTACAGATACGCAGTATTTT	CASTSTDTQYF
TRBV2	TRBJ2-7	-	-	TGTGCCAGCAGTGGTTCAGGATACTACGAGCAGTACTTC	CASSGSGYYEQYF
TRBV30	TRBJ2-3	-	-	TGTGCCTGGAGTGAAAACACAGATACGCAGTATTTT	CAWSENTDTQYF
TRBV12-5	TRBJ2-1	-	TRBD1	TGTGCTAGTGGCCTAGACAGGGGAGCCTACAATGAGCAGTTCTTC	CASGLDRGAYNEQFF
TRBV4-2	TRBJ2-1	-	-	TGTGCCAGCAGCCAAGATGGAGGCGGTCCGAGCTCCTACAATGAGCAGTTCTTC	CASSQDGGGPSSYNEQFF
TRBV4-2	TRBJ2-7	-	-	TGTGCCAGCAGCCCTCCTTTCCCGGGGAGCTCCTACGAGCAGTACTTC	CASSPPFPGSSYEQYF
TRBV27	TRBJ2-1	-	-	TGTGCCAGCAGTTTGGTCGGGAGACATGAGCAGTTCTTC	CASSLVGRHEQFF
TRBV5-1	TRBJ2-1	-	TRBD2	TGCGCCAGCAGCTTTATTAGAAGGGGACTAGCGTCGGATGAGCAGTTCTTC	CASSFIRRGLASDEQFF
TRBV28	TRBJ2-7	-	-	TGTGCCAGCAGTTTACGGACGATAAGACAGGTCTACGAGCAGTACTTC	CASSLRTIRQVYEQYF
TRBV7-8	TRBJ1-5	few	-	TGTGCCAGCAGCTTAGTGCAGTTCAATCAGCCCCAGCATTTT	CASSLVQFNQPQHF
TRBV11-2	TRBJ1-2	few	-	TGTGCCAGCAGTCCGGACAGAAACTATGGCTACACCTTC	CASSPDRNYGYTF
TRBV27	TRBJ1-1	-	-	TGTGCCAGCAGTCTTCAGATAAACACTGAAGCTTTCTTT	CASSLQINTEAFF
TRBV7-2	TRBJ2-1	-	-	TGTGCCAGCAGCTTAGACAGCAACACCTACAATGAGCAGTTCTTC	CASSLDSNTYNEQFF
TRBV6-5	TRBJ1-1	-	-	TGTGCCAGCAGATTCTCAGGCGGTTACGGAACTGAAGCTTTCTTT	CASRFSGGYGTEAFF
TRBV27	TRBJ1-2	-	-	TGTGCCAGCAGTCGCATGGCCGGGTCTCGGTCCGGCTACACCTTC	CASSRMAGSRSGYTF
TRBV5-1	TRBJ1-5	-	TRBD1	TGCGCCAGCAGCTGGGGGACAGACAATCAGCCCCAGCATTTT	CASSWGTDNQPQHF
TRBV7-2	TRBJ1-5	-	-	TGTGCCAGCAGCTTAGTGTCAGATCAGCCCCAGCATTTT	CASSLVSDQPQHF
TRBV19	TRBJ2-7	once	TRBD1	TGTGCCAGTAGTACCCAGACAGGGGGAGAGGGCGAGCAGTACTTC	CASSTQTGGEGEQYF
TRBV30	TRBJ1-4	few	-	TGTGCCTGGATCGGGGAGGTGGGGGAAAAACTGTTTTTT	CAWIGEVGEKLFF
TRBV19	TRBJ1-2	-	-	TGTGCCACCCGCCCGAAGTCGATAAACTATGGCTACACCTTC	CATRPKSINYGYTF
TRBV6-6	TRBJ2-5	-	TRBD2	TGTGCCAGCAGTTACTCCCTAGCGGGAAGTCAAGAGACCCAGTACTTC	CASSYSLAGSQETQYF
TRBV7-8	TRBJ1-1	-	TRBD1	TGTGCCAGCAGCGCCCTGACAGGGTGGTACACTGAAGCTTTCTTT	CASSALTGWYTEAFF
TRBV28	TRBJ1-1	-	TRBD1	TGTGCCACTTGGCGGACAGGGGGTTGGGCTGAAGCTTTCTTT	CATWRTGGWAEAFF
TRBV6-5	TRBJ2-3	-	TRBD1	TGTGCCAGCAGTTACTCGGGACAGGCCCTGGATACGCAGTATTTT	CASSYSGQALDTQYF
TRBV10-3	TRBJ2-1	-	TRBD2	TGTGCCATCAGTGAGGCTAGCGGGGACTACAATGAGCAGTTCTTC	CAISEASGDYNEQFF
TRBV5-1	TRBJ2-1	-	-	TGCGCCAGCAGCCGGTACCGACTGTACAATGAGCAGTTCTTC	CASSRYRLYNEQFF
TRBV19	TRBJ2-3	-	TRBD2	TGTGCCAGTGGCGGGAGGGTCACAGATACGCAGTATTTT	CASGGRVTDTQYF
TRBV6-6	TRBJ1-2	-	-	TGTGCCAGCAGAATTGGGGGTACTAACTATGGCTACACCTTC	CASRIGGTNYGYTF
TRBV28	TRBJ1-1	once	-	TGTGCCAGCAGTTTATACAGGGACGGTGAAGCTTTCTTT	CASSLYRDGEAFF
TRBV27	TRBJ2-1	-	-	TGTGCCAGCAGTTTATCGCCAACTTACTCCAACAATGAGCAGTTCTTC	CASSLSPTYSNNEQFF